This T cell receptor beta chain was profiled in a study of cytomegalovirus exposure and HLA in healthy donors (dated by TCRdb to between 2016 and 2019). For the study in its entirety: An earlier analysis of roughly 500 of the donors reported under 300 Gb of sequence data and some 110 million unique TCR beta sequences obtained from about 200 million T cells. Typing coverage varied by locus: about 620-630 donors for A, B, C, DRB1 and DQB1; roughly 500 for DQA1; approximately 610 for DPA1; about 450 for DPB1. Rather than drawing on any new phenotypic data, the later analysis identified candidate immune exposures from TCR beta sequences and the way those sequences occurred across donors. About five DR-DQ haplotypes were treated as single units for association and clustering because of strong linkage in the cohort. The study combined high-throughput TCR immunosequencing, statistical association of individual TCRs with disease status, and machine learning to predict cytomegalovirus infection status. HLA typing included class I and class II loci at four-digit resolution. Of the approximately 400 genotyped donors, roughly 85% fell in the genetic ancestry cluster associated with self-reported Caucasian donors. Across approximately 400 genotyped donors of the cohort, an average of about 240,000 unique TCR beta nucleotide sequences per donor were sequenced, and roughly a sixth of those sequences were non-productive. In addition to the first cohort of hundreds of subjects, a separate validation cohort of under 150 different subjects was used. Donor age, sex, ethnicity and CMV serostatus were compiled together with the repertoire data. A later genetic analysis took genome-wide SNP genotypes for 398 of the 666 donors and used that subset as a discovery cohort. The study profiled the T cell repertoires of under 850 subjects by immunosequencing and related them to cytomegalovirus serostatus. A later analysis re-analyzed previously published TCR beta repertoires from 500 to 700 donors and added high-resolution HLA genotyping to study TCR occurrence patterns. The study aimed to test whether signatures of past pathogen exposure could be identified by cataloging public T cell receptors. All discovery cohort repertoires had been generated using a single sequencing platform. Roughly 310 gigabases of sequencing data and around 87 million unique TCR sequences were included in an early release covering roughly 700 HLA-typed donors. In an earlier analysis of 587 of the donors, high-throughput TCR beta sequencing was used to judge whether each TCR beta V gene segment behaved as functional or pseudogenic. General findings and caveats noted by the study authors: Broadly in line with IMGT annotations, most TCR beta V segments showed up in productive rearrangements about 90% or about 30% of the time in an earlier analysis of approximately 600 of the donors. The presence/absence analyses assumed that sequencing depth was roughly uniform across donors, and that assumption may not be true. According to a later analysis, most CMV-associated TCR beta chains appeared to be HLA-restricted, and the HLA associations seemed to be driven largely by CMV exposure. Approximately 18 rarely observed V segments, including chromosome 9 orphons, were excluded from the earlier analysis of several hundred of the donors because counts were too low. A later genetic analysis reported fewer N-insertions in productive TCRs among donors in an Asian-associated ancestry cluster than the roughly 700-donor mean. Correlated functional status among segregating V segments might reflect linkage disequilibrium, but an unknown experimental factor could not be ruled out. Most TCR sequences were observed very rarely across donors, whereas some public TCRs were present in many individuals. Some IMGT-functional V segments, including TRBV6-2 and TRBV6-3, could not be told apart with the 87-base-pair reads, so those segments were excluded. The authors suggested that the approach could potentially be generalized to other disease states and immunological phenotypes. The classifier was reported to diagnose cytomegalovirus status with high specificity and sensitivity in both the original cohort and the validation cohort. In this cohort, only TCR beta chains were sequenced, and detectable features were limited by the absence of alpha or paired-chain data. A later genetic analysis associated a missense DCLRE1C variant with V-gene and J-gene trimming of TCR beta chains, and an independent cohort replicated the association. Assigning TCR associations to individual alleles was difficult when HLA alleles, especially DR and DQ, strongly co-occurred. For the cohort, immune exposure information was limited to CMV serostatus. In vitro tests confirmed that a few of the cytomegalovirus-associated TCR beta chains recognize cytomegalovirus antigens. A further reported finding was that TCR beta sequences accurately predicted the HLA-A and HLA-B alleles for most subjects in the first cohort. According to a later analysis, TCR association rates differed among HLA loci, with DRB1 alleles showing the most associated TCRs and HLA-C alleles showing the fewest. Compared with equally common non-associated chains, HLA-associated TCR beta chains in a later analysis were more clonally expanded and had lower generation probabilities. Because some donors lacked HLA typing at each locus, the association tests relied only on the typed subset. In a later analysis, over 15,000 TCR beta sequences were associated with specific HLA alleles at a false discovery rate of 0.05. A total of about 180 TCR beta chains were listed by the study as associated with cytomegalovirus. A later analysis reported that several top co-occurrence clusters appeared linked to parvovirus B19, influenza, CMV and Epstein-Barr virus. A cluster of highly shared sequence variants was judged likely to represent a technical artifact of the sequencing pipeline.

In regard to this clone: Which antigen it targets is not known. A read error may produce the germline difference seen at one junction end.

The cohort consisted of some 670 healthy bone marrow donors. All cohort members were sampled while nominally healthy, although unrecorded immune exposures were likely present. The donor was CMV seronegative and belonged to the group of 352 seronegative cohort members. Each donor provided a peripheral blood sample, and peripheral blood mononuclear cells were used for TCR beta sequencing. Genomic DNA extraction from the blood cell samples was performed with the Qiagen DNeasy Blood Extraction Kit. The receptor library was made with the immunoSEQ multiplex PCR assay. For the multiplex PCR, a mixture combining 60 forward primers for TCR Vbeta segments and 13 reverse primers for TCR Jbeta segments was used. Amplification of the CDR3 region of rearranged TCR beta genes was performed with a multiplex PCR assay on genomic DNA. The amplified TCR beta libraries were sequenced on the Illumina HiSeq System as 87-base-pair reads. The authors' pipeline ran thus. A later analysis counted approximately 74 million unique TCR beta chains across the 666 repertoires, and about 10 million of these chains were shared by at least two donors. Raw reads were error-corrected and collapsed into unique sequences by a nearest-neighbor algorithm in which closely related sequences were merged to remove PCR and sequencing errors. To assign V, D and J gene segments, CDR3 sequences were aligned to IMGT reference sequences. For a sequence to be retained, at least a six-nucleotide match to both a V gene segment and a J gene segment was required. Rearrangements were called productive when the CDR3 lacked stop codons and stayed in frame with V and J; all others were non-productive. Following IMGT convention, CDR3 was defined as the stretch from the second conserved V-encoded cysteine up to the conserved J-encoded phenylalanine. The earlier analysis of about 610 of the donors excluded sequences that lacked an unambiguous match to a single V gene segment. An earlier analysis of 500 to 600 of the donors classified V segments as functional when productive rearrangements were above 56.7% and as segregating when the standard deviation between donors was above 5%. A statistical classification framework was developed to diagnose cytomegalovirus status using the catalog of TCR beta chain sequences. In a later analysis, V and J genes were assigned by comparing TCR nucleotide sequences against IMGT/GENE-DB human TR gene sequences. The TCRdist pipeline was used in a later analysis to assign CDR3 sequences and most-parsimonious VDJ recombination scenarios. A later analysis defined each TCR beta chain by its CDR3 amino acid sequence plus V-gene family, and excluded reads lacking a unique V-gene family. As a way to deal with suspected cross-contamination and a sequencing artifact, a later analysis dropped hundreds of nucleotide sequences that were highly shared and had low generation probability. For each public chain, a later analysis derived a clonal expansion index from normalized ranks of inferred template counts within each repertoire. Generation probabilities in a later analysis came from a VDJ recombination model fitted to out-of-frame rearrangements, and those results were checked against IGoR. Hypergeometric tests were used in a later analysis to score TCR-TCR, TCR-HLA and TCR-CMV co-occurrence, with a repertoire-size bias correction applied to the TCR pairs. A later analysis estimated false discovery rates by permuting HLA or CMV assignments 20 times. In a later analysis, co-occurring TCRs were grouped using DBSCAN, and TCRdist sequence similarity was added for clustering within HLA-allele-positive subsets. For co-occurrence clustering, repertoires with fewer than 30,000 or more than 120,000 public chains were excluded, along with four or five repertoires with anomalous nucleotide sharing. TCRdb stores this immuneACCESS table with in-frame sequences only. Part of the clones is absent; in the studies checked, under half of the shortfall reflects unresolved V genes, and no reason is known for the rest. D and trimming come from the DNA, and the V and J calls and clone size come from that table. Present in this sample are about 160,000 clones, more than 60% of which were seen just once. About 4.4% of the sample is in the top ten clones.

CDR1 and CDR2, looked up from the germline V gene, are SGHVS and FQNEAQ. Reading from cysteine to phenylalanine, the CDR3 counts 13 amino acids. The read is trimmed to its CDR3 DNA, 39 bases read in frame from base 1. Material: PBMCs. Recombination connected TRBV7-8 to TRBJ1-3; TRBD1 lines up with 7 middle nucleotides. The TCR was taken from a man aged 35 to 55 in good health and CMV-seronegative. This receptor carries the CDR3 CASSLPLGRGIHF. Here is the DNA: TGTGCCAGCAGCCTACCTTTGGGCAGGGGGATCCATTTT. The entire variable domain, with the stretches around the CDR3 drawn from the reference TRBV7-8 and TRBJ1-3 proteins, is GAGVSQSPRYKVAKRGQDVALRCDPISGHVSLFWYQQALGQGPEFLTYFQNEAQLDKSGLPSDRFFAERPEGSVSTLKIQRTQQEDSAVYLCASSLPLGRGIHFGEGSWLTVV.